Following are 28 T cell receptor beta chains from one sample sequenced in a study of blood T cell repertoires in COVID-19. Repertoires were generated with immunoSEQ multiplex PCR, while TCRdb's copy carries only in-frame clones and drops some. The sample includes around 150,000 clones, about 80% of them seen just once. Sequencing was performed on PBMCs or T cells enriched from blood (not recorded which). All receptors come from an older woman who had recovered from COVID-19.

The chain carries TRBV3-1 (or the pseudogene TRBV3-2) and TRBJ2-3, with D possibly being TRBD2 (5 bases). Germline CDR1 LGHDT, CDR2 YNNKEL (reference sequence). The germline V and J ends were trimmed by 7 bases and 6 bases, with 14 bases remaining between them. This CDR3 contains 13 residues. DNA for the CDR3: TGTGCCAGCACCCAGGCGAGGGCGGATACGCAGTATTTT. It translates to CASTQARADTQYF.

CDR3 residues: CASRPTSGGRTDTQYF. In DNA, the CDR3 is TGCGCCAGCAGACCCACTAGCGGGGGGCGCACAGATACGCAGTATTTT. The chain employs TRBV5-1 and TRBJ2-3; 12 positions agree with TRBD2. Germline values: CDR1 SGHRS, CDR2 YFSETQ. J lost 1 base, V lost 5 bases, and 5 bases had no gene match. The CDR3 loop spans 16 amino acids.

V usage is TRBV5-1 and J usage is TRBJ1-1; no reliable D call. V lost 0 bases and J 4 bases, leaving 10 bases between the germline ends. Per the germline V gene, CDR1 is SGHRS and CDR2 is YFSETQ. CDR3 length equals 14 residues. The CDR3 region has the DNA TGCGCCAGCAGCTTGGGACATTCGAGCACTGAAGCTTTCTTT. Translated, it gives CASSLGHSSTEAFF.

As concerns this clone: Other DNA sequences of this sample code for an identical CDR3. In DNA, the CDR3 is TGCGCCAGCAGCTCACGGGACAGCTATGGCTACACCTTC. Its protein product is CASSSRDSYGYTF. The chain uses TRBV5-1 and TRBJ1-2; 7 nucleotides line up with TRBD1. Germline CDR1 reads SGHRS; CDR2 reads YFSETQ. After removal of 3 bases from V and 4 bases from J, the junction contained 3 bases not matched to a gene. The CDR3 spans 13 residues.

The CDR3 coding sequence is TGTGCCAGCAGGACAAAACCGAACACTGAAGCTTTCTTT. This gives the protein CASRTKPNTEAFF. J is TRBJ1-1 and V is TRBV2; D gene ambiguous. The germline V gene encodes CDR1 SNHLY and CDR2 FYNNEI. V was cut by 6 bases and J by 1 base, with 9 bases left in between. This CDR3 has 13 amino acids.

The rearrangement links TRBV7-6 to TRBJ2-5; D not certain. Germline-derived CDR1 and CDR2 are SGHVS and FNYEAQ. Trimming took off 3 bases at V and 5 bases at J, with 10 bases between the two ends. CDR3 size: 13 residues. CDR3 amino acids: CASSLRIVETQYF. CDR3 DNA: TGTGCCAGCAGCTTGAGAATTGTGGAGACCCAGTACTTC.

This clone was observed once. The CDR3 bases are TGCGCCAGCAACGAACGGGACAGCTGGGGTAATGAAAAACTGTTTTTT. It encodes CASNERDSWGNEKLFF. This chain joins TRBV10-1 and TRBJ1-4; TRBD1 agrees at 7 bases. The germline V gene has CDR1 WNHNN and CDR2 SYGVQD (reference sequence). The CDR3 has 16 residues. Unmatched junction bases numbered 12, after V lost 7 bases and J lost 4 bases.

The rearrangement links TRBV6-5 to TRBJ1-1, with 8 bases matching TRBD1. The CDR3 is made up of 15 amino acids. J gave up 1 base and V 6 bases, and 7 bases lay outside the gene matches. In germline, CDR1 is MNHEY, CDR2 SVGAGI. Here the CDR3 reads CASRGTGKRNTEAFF. CDR3 nucleotide sequence: TGTGCCAGCAGGGGGACAGGCAAAAGGAACACTGAAGCTTTCTTT.

This rearrangement joins TRBV29-1 to TRBJ1-2; TRBD1 matches 7 bases. This CDR3 has 12 residues. The V gene end was trimmed by 6 bases and the J gene end by 7 bases; junction bases not matched to a gene: 8. Germline V gives CDR1 SQVTM, CDR2 ANQGSEA. CDR3 in DNA: TGCAGCGTGCCAAGACAGGGTTTTGGCTACACCTTC. Encoded protein: CSVPRQGFGYTF.

CDR3 amino acids: CASSSRAGGGPQETQYF. DNA of the CDR3: TGTGCCAGCAGTTCCCGAGCCGGGGGGGGCCCCCAAGAGACCCAGTACTTC. The rearrangement joins TRBV27 to TRBJ2-5, with 8 nucleotides matching TRBD2. V lost 4 bases, J lost 1 base, and 11 bases stayed unmatched. The CDR3 contains 17 residues. CDR1 is MNHEY and CDR2 is SMNVEV in the germline V gene (reference sequence).

The table lists this clone with a count of one. The rearrangement joins TRBV6-5 to TRBJ2-3; D perhaps matches TRBD2 (5 bases). Germline-derived CDR1 and CDR2 are MNHEY and SVGAGI. The germline V and J ends were trimmed by 6 bases and 2 bases, with 9 bases remaining between them. The CDR3 spans 13 residues. CDR3 sequence (DNA): TGTGCCAGCAGCGGACTTGCCACAGATACGCAGTATTTT. It encodes CASSGLATDTQYF.

J is TRBJ1-6 and V is TRBV7-9; 10 nucleotides match TRBD1. The CDR3 has 16 residues. Per germline, CDR1 SEHNR and CDR2 FQNEAQ (reference sequence). V trimming: 10 bases; J trimming: 7 bases; junction bases outside the gene matches: 13. The CDR3 here is CATQQGQGLRNSPLHF. The CDR3 bases are TGTGCCACCCAACAGGGACAGGGGCTACGGAATTCACCCCTCCACTTT.

The rearrangement links TRBV30 to TRBJ2-7, with TRBD1 matching over 7 bases. The V and J ends lost 6 bases and 1 base, in that order; junction bases with no gene match: 9. The germline CDR1 and CDR2 sequences are GTSNPN and SVGIG (reference sequence). The CDR3 extends over 14 amino acids. CDR3 nucleotide sequence: TGTGCCTGTTACAGGGGATTAGGTTCCTACGAGCAGTACTTC. It yields the protein CACYRGLGSYEQYF.

The rearrangement links TRBV9 to TRBJ1-6; D possibly corresponds to TRBD1 (6 bases). The CDR3 extends over 16 amino acids. V was trimmed by 2 bases and J by 5 bases, leaving 14 bases between them. Germline lookup yields CDR1 SGDLS and CDR2 YYNGEE. The CDR3 loop is CASSVTGLRDNSPLHF. DNA for the CDR3: TGTGCCAGCAGCGTTACAGGGTTAAGGGATAATTCACCCCTCCACTTT.

The chain has TRBV24-1 and TRBJ1-6; 8 nucleotides agree with TRBD1. V lost 4 bases to trimming and J lost 13 bases; unmatched junction nucleotides: 14. CDR1 KGHDR and CDR2 SFDVKD come from the germline V gene. The CDR3 spans 16 residues. The CDR3: CATSEGGTGPGVPLHF. DNA for the CDR3: TGTGCCACCAGTGAAGGAGGGACAGGTCCTGGTGTGCCCCTCCACTTT.

The chain employs TRBV7-8 and TRBJ2-1, with TRBD2 identical over 9 bases. The CDR3 is 16 amino acids. Germline V CDR1 and CDR2: SGHVS, FQNEAQ. Germline trimming cut 0 bases from V and 0 bases from J; bases unmatched to any gene: 0. The CDR3 DNA is TGTGCCAGCAGCTTAGCTAGCGGGGGCTCCTACAATGAGCAGTTCTTC. It yields the protein CASSLASGGSYNEQFF.

The chain carries TRBV11-3 and TRBJ1-6; TRBD1 matches 10 bases. Germline trimming cut 5 bases from V and 9 bases from J; bases unmatched to any gene: 4. The CDR3 has 14 amino acids. Germline V lookup: CDR1 SGHNT, CDR2 YENEEA. The CDR3: CASSRDRGGSPLHF. The CDR3 nucleotides are TGTGCCAGCAGCAGGGACAGGGGTGGTTCACCCCTCCACTTT.

This clone was counted a few times. The genes are TRBV2 and TRBJ1-2; no firm D call. V was shortened by 6 bases and J by 8 bases, with 13 bases between the two germline ends. The CDR3 spans 12 residues. Germline CDR1 reads SNHLY; CDR2 reads FYNNEI. The CDR3 is CASRYQSGGYTF. CDR3 bases: TGTGCCAGCAGATACCAAAGCGGAGGCTACACCTTC. The whole variable domain, remainder taken from reference TRBV2 and TRBJ1-2, is EPEVTQTPSHQVTQMGQEVILRCVPISNHLYFYWYRQILGQKVEFLVSFYNNEISEKSEIFDDQFSVERPDGSNFTLKIRSTKLEDSAMYFCASRYQSGGYTFGSGTRLTVV.

This chain links TRBV27 with TRBJ2-7; 12 positions match TRBD1. CDR3 length: 16 amino acids. J gave up 6 bases and V 6 bases, and 12 bases lay outside the gene matches. The germline V gene has CDR1 MNHEY and CDR2 SMNVEV (reference sequence). The CDR3 DNA follows: TGTGCCAGCAGCCTAACGGGGGGGACAGGGGGCAGCGAGCAGTACTTC. It specifies CASSLTGGTGGSEQYF.

This chain uses TRBV6-5 with TRBJ2-1; D call uncertain. Germline V gene data show CDR1 as MNHEY and CDR2 as SVGAGI. The V end was cut by 6 bases, the J end by 9 bases, with 9 bases between. CDR3 length: 11 amino acids. This CDR3 is CASSSLGEQFF. In nucleotides, the CDR3 is TGTGCCAGCAGCTCCCTAGGTGAGCAGTTCTTC.

CDR3 coding DNA: TGTGCCAGCAGCTTAGATCGTGGCAGCACAGATACGCAGTATTTT. Translating it yields CASSLDRGSTDTQYF. This rearrangement joins TRBV11-2 to TRBJ2-3, with D hard to call. CDR3 length: 15 amino acids. V shed 0 bases and J shed 0 bases, with 7 bases lying between them. Germline loops: CDR1 SGHAT, CDR2 FQNNGV.

The chain has TRBV11-1 and TRBJ1-2; tentatively, D is TRBD1 (5 bases). The V end lost 2 bases, the J end lost 7 bases, and 14 bases lay between the germline ends. This CDR3 has 14 amino acids. CDR1 is SGHAT and CDR2 is FQDESV in the germline V gene (reference sequence). CDR3 DNA sequence: TGTGCCAGCAGCTTAATGGCAGGGCGGAGTGGCTACACCTTC. Its translation is CASSLMAGRSGYTF.

CDR3: CASSLRTGSANEKLFF. The CDR3 DNA reads as TGCGCCAGCAGCCTTCGCACCGGGAGCGCTAATGAAAAACTGTTTTTT. V usage is TRBV5-1 and J usage is TRBJ1-4; D gene unclear. V was shortened by 4 bases and J by 3 bases, with 16 bases between the two germline ends. CDR1 and CDR2 (germline): SGHRS, YFSETQ. This CDR3 has 16 residues. Combining the CDR3 with reference TRBV5-1 and TRBJ1-4 gives the whole variable domain KAGVTQTPRYLIKTRGQQVTLSCSPISGHRSVSWYQQTPGQGLQFLFEYFSETQRNKGNFPGRFSGRQFSNSRSEMNVSTLELGDSALYLCASSLRTGSANEKLFFGSGTQLSVL.

The CDR3 reads CASSPGQGISYNEQFF. The DNA of the CDR3 is TGTGCCAGCTCACCGGGACAGGGAATCTCCTACAATGAGCAGTTCTTC. V usage is TRBV18 and J usage is TRBJ2-1; TRBD1 matches 9 bases. V gave up 3 bases and J gave up 0 bases; unmatched junction bases: 3. CDR1 is KGHSH and CDR2 is LQKENI in the germline V gene. This CDR3 is 16 amino acids long.

This clone has ten or more counts. This chain links TRBV7-3 with TRBJ2-1; a weak D match, TRBD2 (6 bases). The germline V gene has CDR1 SGHTA and CDR2 FQGTGA. CDR3 size: 16 residues. With 0 bases removed from V and 6 bases from J, the gap between germline ends came to 15 bases. The CDR3 loop reads CASSLTFGGLPNEQFF. Here the CDR3 DNA reads TGTGCCAGCAGCTTAACGTTCGGGGGTCTTCCCAATGAGCAGTTCTTC.

This clone was counted a few times. The chain couples TRBV5-1 to TRBJ2-5; 7 nucleotides match TRBD1. The germline CDR1 and CDR2 sequences are SGHRS and YFSETQ. The CDR3 contains 14 residues. The trim removed 4 bases at V and 1 base at J, leaving 4 bases unmatched. The CDR3, as DNA: TGCGCCAGCAGCCCAGACAGGGCCCAAGAGACCCAGTACTTC. It specifies CASSPDRAQETQYF.

The chain couples TRBV7-2 to TRBJ2-1; D possibly corresponds to TRBD2 (6 bases). The CDR3 has 15 residues. V was trimmed by 3 bases and J by 7 bases, leaving 16 bases between them. Germline lookup yields CDR1 SGHTA and CDR2 FQGNSA. The chain's CDR3 is CASSFTRGRGNEQFF. CDR3 in DNA: TGTGCCAGCAGCTTTACTCGCGGCCGGGGGAATGAGCAGTTCTTC.

The V and J genes are TRBV18 and TRBJ1-4; TRBD1 matches 9 bases. V was clipped by 4 bases and J by 6 bases; unmatched bases: 9. CDR1 is KGHSH and CDR2 is LQKENI in the germline V gene. This CDR3 region has 16 residues. CDR3: CASSLTGQGLDEKLFF. CDR3 in DNA: TGTGCCAGCTCACTAACGGGACAGGGCCTCGATGAAAAACTGTTTTTT.